The rows below give T cell receptor beta chains drawn from one sample of a study of OX40 agonist ivuxolimab in advanced cancers. Measured with immunoSEQ multiplex PCR; TCRdb has only the in-frame clones, and not every one. The sample yields tens of thousands of clones, around four fifths seen once. The material was CD4+ or CD8+ T cells sorted from blood, obtained in a trial of the OX40 agonist ivuxolimab. These receptors were taken from an adult with an advanced solid tumor such as melanoma, head and neck, liver or kidney cancer. Both conserved end residues are part of each CDR3. D genes are given only for firm matches.

d_gene: NA
v_gene: TRBV7-9
j_gene: TRBJ2-3
len: 15
CDR3aa: CASSFKLVLTDTQYF

d_gene: NA
v_gene: TRBV7-9
j_gene: TRBJ2-5
len: 15
CDR3aa: CASSAPSRAKETQYF

d_gene: NA
v_gene: TRBV27
j_gene: TRBJ2-1
len: 13
CDR3aa: CASATSSYNEQFF

d_gene: NA
v_gene: TRBV27
j_gene: TRBJ2-7
len: 15
CDR3aa: CASSPSNQGTYEQYF

d_gene: NA
v_gene: TRBV6-5
j_gene: TRBJ2-2
len: 13
CDR3aa: CASSYEGVGELFF

d_gene: NA
v_gene: TRBV7-3
j_gene: TRBJ2-2
len: 12
CDR3aa: CASSFDTGELFF

d_gene: NA
v_gene: TRBV6-5
j_gene: TRBJ2-2
len: 12
CDR3aa: CASREMGGELFF

d_gene: NA
v_gene: TRBV5-6
j_gene: TRBJ1-4
len: 15
CDR3aa: CASSLVQGQDEKLFF

d_gene: NA
v_gene: TRBV15
j_gene: TRBJ2-1
len: 17
CDR3aa: CATSRDGEGSSYNEQFF

d_gene: NA
v_gene: TRBV5-4
j_gene: TRBJ2-5
len: 16
CDR3aa: CASSFSFREWGETQYF

d_gene: NA
v_gene: TRBV6-4
j_gene: TRBJ2-3
len: 14
CDR3aa: CASSPGQDTDTQYF

d_gene: TRBD1
v_gene: TRBV19
j_gene: TRBJ2-7
len: 16
CDR3aa: CASSKKGTGAVYEQYF

d_gene: NA
v_gene: TRBV7-6
j_gene: TRBJ1-2
len: 16
CDR3aa: CASSLATLDRYYGYTF

d_gene: TRBD1
v_gene: TRBV6-5
j_gene: TRBJ2-7
len: 15
CDR3aa: CASSYNGQGIYEQYF

d_gene: TRBD2
v_gene: TRBV11-2
j_gene: TRBJ2-5
len: 17
CDR3aa: CASSWVTSGGAGETQYF

d_gene: NA
v_gene: TRBV11-3
j_gene: TRBJ2-1
len: 13
CDR3aa: CASSQRYPNEQFF

d_gene: TRBD1
v_gene: TRBV27
j_gene: TRBJ2-7
len: 12
CDR3aa: CASSLDRGEQYF

d_gene: TRBD2
v_gene: TRBV6-1
j_gene: TRBJ2-1
len: 15
CDR3aa: CASSESAGGPGEQFF

d_gene: NA
v_gene: TRBV30
j_gene: TRBJ1-2
len: 13
CDR3aa: CAWSGGAGGGYTF

d_gene: TRBD2
v_gene: TRBV9
j_gene: TRBJ2-5
len: 19
CDR3aa: CASSVGTSGGAVYQETQYF

d_gene: TRBD1
v_gene: TRBV7-3
j_gene: TRBJ2-2
len: 15
CDR3aa: CASSARTGRSGELFF

d_gene: NA
v_gene: TRBV13
j_gene: TRBJ1-1
len: 14
CDR3aa: CASSSQGWNTEAFF

d_gene: NA
v_gene: TRBV19
j_gene: TRBJ1-1
len: 18
CDR3aa: CASSILPGRNDMNTEAFF

d_gene: TRBD1
v_gene: TRBV28
j_gene: TRBJ1-1
len: 14
CDR3aa: CASSLVAGGTEAFF

d_gene: NA
v_gene: TRBV25-1
j_gene: TRBJ2-7
len: 13
CDR3aa: CASSELGYYEQYF

d_gene: NA
v_gene: TRBV27
j_gene: TRBJ2-2
len: 14
CDR3aa: CASSAQGRLWELFF

d_gene: NA
v_gene: TRBV10-3
j_gene: TRBJ2-7
len: 14
CDR3aa: CAIERQGGSYEQYF

d_gene: NA
v_gene: TRBV11-2
j_gene: TRBJ2-1
len: 16
CDR3aa: CASSLGAALRIDEQFF

d_gene: NA
v_gene: TRBV9
j_gene: TRBJ2-1
len: 15
CDR3aa: CASSVGVAPYNEQFF

d_gene: NA
v_gene: TRBV5-1
j_gene: TRBJ2-3
len: 16
CDR3aa: CASSLVGQPSTDTQYF

d_gene: TRBD1
v_gene: TRBV6-5
j_gene: TRBJ1-5
len: 13
CDR3aa: CASSLDRGQPQHF